These T cell receptor beta chains were read from a single sample in a study of a mutant IDH1 vaccine in newly diagnosed glioma. Here immunoSEQ multiplex PCR was the method, and the copy in TCRdb shows in-frame clones only, minus some. This sample has around 63,000 clones, with around 92% found just once. The sequencing here drew on PBMCs, taken from a glioma patient treated with radiotherapy, temozolomide or both. The source of these receptors is a man in his fifties with glioma. Each CDR3 is given with its conserved first and last residue. The D gene is left open where the match is weak. Clone size is not always given. Where it is, it says once, few, many or a class for expanded clones.

>NA|TRBV6-1|NA|TRBJ2-7
CASISGARVEQYF
TGTGCCAGCATCTCGGGGGCGAGGGTCGAGCAGTACTTC
>NA|TRBV2|NA|TRBJ2-2
CARRRAGELFF
TGTGCCAGACGGAGGGCCGGGGAGCTGTTTTTT
>NA|TRBV19|NA|TRBJ1-2
CASSSNGTPIGYTF
TGTGCCAGTAGTTCAAACGGGACACCGATCGGCTACACCTTC
>NA|TRBV19|NA|TRBJ1-5
CASRKGGRSNQPQHF
TGTGCCAGTAGAAAGGGAGGACGTAGCAATCAGCCCCAGCATTTT
>NA|TRBV18|TRBD2|TRBJ2-5
CASSRTPSGKETQYF
TGTGCCAGCTCTCGCACCCCTAGCGGTAAAGAGACCCAGTACTTC
>NA|TRBV29-1|TRBD1|TRBJ1-4
CSVQGQGPAREKLFF
TGCAGCGTCCAGGGACAGGGACCCGCTAGGGAAAAACTGTTTTTT
>NA|TRBV5-4|NA|TRBJ1-1
CASSSGQRPEAFF
TGTGCCAGCAGCTCTGGACAGCGACCTGAAGCTTTCTTT
>NA|TRBV7-2|NA|TRBJ1-1
CASSSHRVDTEAFF
TGTGCCAGCAGCTCACACAGGGTGGACACTGAAGCTTTCTTT
>once|TRBV6-1|NA|TRBJ2-1
CASSEKGGYNEQFF
TGTGCCAGCAGTGAAAAGGGGGGCTACAATGAGCAGTTCTTC
>NA|TRBV18|TRBD1|TRBJ1-4
CASSTLTGETNEKLFF
TGTGCCAGCTCAACTCTCACAGGGGAAACTAATGAAAAACTGTTTTTT
>NA|TRBV15|TRBD1|TRBJ1-4
CATSVPQGAAEKLFF
TGTGCCACCAGCGTACCACAGGGGGCGGCTGAAAAACTGTTTTTT
>NA|TRBV7-2|TRBD1|TRBJ2-3
CASSAGTVSTDTQYF
TGTGCCAGCAGCGCCGGGACAGTTAGCACAGATACGCAGTATTTT
>NA|TRBV5-1|NA|TRBJ2-2
CASSSDLRGGGTGELFF
TGCGCCAGCAGCTCGGACTTGAGGGGGGGCGGCACCGGGGAGCTGTTTTTT
>NA|TRBV5-4|TRBD2|TRBJ2-7
CASSLAGRAYEQYF
TGTGCCAGCAGCTTAGCCGGGAGGGCCTACGAGCAGTACTTC
>NA|TRBV6-1|NA|TRBJ1-6
CASSERAGDNSPLHF
TGTGCCAGCAGTGAAAGGGCAGGAGATAATTCACCCCTCCACTTT
>NA|TRBV6-6|NA|TRBJ1-3
CASSYGKGKAGNTIYF
TGTGCCAGCAGTTACGGGAAGGGCAAGGCTGGAAACACCATATATTTT
>NA|TRBV11-2|TRBD1|TRBJ1-1
CASNPGTAKAFF
TGTGCCAGCAACCCGGGGACAGCCAAAGCTTTCTTT
>NA|TRBV2|NA|TRBJ1-4
CAGKGGTNEKLFF
TGTGCCGGAAAAGGGGGGACTAATGAAAAACTGTTTTTT
>NA|TRBV5-4|NA|TRBJ2-7
CASSLDLSSYEQYF
TGTGCCAGCAGCTTAGACTTGAGCTCCTACGAGCAGTACTTC
>few|TRBV25-1|TRBD1|TRBJ2-7
CASSQTGFYEQYF
TGTGCCAGCAGTCAGACAGGGTTTTACGAGCAGTACTTC
>NA|TRBV6-1|NA|TRBJ1-2
CASSIGRNSYGYTF
TGTGCCAGCAGTATAGGACGGAACTCCTATGGCTACACCTTC
>NA|TRBV30|NA|TRBJ1-5
CAWSPNSNQPQHF
TGTGCCTGGAGCCCAAATAGCAATCAGCCCCAGCATTTT
>NA|TRBV6-4|TRBD2|TRBJ2-2
CASSDSGGNTGELFF
TGTGCCAGCAGTGATAGCGGGGGGAACACCGGGGAGCTGTTTTTT
>NA|TRBV5-1|TRBD1|TRBJ2-1
CASRVGGQGAHNEQFF
TGCGCCAGCAGAGTGGGGGGACAGGGGGCTCACAATGAGCAGTTCTTC
>NA|TRBV27|NA|TRBJ1-5
CASSPQGFGSNQPQHF
TGTGCCAGCAGCCCTCAGGGATTCGGTAGCAATCAGCCCCAGCATTTT
>once|TRBV7-9|NA|TRBJ2-2
CASSLLVPYTGELFF
TGTGCCAGCAGCTTACTCGTTCCCTACACCGGGGAGCTGTTTTTT
>NA|TRBV2|NA|TRBJ1-1
CASKARQNTEAFF
TGTGCCAGCAAGGCCCGACAGAACACTGAAGCTTTCTTT
>NA|TRBV5-5|NA|TRBJ1-2
CASSVDGANYGYTF
TGTGCCAGCAGCGTAGACGGAGCTAACTATGGCTACACCTTC
>NA|TRBV19|NA|TRBJ1-1
CASSLRLNTEAFF
TGTGCCAGTAGCCTTCGGCTGAACACTGAAGCTTTCTTT
>NA|TRBV6-5|TRBD1|TRBJ2-3
CASSYGTGGGRDTQYF
TGTGCCAGCAGTTACGGGACAGGGGGCGGGAGAGATACGCAGTATTTT
>NA|TRBV7-2|NA|TRBJ2-7
CASTTLGPGSYEQYF
TGTGCCAGCACCACCTTGGGTCCGGGATCCTACGAGCAGTACTTC
>NA|TRBV7-2|TRBD1|TRBJ2-5
CASSLSRTGEETQYF
TGTGCCAGCAGCTTGAGTAGGACAGGGGAAGAGACCCAGTACTTC
>NA|TRBV6-5|NA|TRBJ1-4
CASRRDITTNEKLFF
TGTGCCAGCAGACGGGACATCACAACTAATGAAAAACTGTTTTTT
>NA|TRBV18|NA|TRBJ1-4
CASSPPATRNEKLFF
TGTGCCAGCTCACCACCGGCGACAAGGAATGAAAAACTGTTTTTT
>NA|TRBV2|TRBD1|TRBJ1-5
CASTQGGAGQPQHF
TGTGCCAGCACCCAGGGGGGCGCGGGTCAGCCCCAGCATTTT
>NA|TRBV9|NA|TRBJ1-2
CASSVGGARGYTF
TGTGCCAGCAGCGTAGGGGGGGCGCGGGGCTACACCTTC
>NA|TRBV27|NA|TRBJ2-7
CASSLSYRLFYEQYF
TGTGCCAGCAGTTTATCTTACAGACTTTTCTACGAGCAGTACTTC
>NA|TRBV6-5|NA|TRBJ2-1
CASSYHHDTYNEQFF
TGTGCCAGCAGTTACCACCATGATACCTACAATGAGCAGTTCTTC
>NA|TRBV10-3|TRBD1|TRBJ2-7
CAISRRDRGYEQYF
TGTGCCATCAGTCGCCGGGACAGGGGATACGAGCAGTACTTC
>NA|TRBV29-1|NA|TRBJ1-2
CSVEDPYTF
TGCAGCGTTGAAGATCCGTACACCTTC
>NA|TRBV15|NA|TRBJ2-7
CATSRDWDPLAGEQYF
TGTGCCACCAGCAGAGATTGGGATCCTTTGGCGGGGGAGCAGTACTTC
>NA|TRBV7-8|NA|TRBJ1-6
CASSLGPGSYNSPLHF
TGTGCCAGCAGCCTGGGGCCTGGCTCCTATAATTCACCCCTCCACTTT
>NA|TRBV4-2|NA|TRBJ2-3
CASSVDPALGGDTQYF
TGTGCCAGCAGCGTAGACCCTGCCCTAGGAGGAGATACGCAGTATTTT
>NA|TRBV5-1|NA|TRBJ1-1
CASSLEGRLNTEAFF
TGCGCCAGCAGCTTGGAGGGCCGTTTGAACACTGAAGCTTTCTTT
>NA|TRBV30|NA|TRBJ2-2
CAWSVNGFGELFF
TGTGCCTGGAGTGTGAACGGTTTCGGGGAGCTGTTTTTT
>NA|TRBV30|TRBD2|TRBJ2-7
CASDWLSGRASYEQYF
TGTGCCTCGGACTGGCTTAGCGGGAGGGCCTCCTACGAGCAGTACTTC
>NA|TRBV29-1|TRBD1|TRBJ1-1
CSTRQGAFEAFF
TGCAGCACCCGACAGGGGGCCTTTGAAGCTTTCTTT
>NA|TRBV18|TRBD1|TRBJ2-7
CASSPGTGAYEQYF
TGTGCCAGCTCACCCGGGACAGGGGCCTACGAGCAGTACTTC
>NA|TRBV6-4|NA|TRBJ2-2
CASSDGVTGELFF
TGTGCCAGCAGTGACGGCGTCACCGGGGAGCTGTTTTTT
>NA|TRBV7-2|NA|TRBJ1-4
CASSQRSSATNEKLFF
TGTGCCAGCAGCCAAAGGTCCAGTGCAACTAATGAAAAACTGTTTTTT
>NA|TRBV30|NA|TRBJ2-2
CAWSVVQGNTGELFF
TGTGCCTGGAGTGTGGTACAGGGAAACACCGGGGAGCTGTTTTTT
>NA|TRBV27|TRBD1|TRBJ1-2
CASSLGTGDYGYTF
TGTGCCAGCAGTCTAGGGACAGGGGACTATGGCTACACCTTC